Listed here are 20 T cell receptor beta chains from one sample, sequenced in a study of OX40 agonist ivuxolimab in advanced cancers. Libraries were prepared by immunoSEQ multiplex PCR; TCRdb keeps only in-frame clonotypes and omits some of them. The top ten clones hold under 0.35% of a sample with under 100,000 clones, about 91% of them seen once. The material sequenced was CD4+ or CD8+ T cells sorted from blood, taken in a trial of the OX40 agonist ivuxolimab. The receptors originated from an adult with an advanced solid tumor such as melanoma, head and neck, liver or kidney cancer.

The chain has TRBV6-5 and TRBJ2-1; 9 bases match TRBD1. Germline assignment: CDR1 MNHEY and CDR2 SVGAGI. V lost 4 bases and J lost 16; bases outside the gene matches: 8. The CDR3 is 12 amino acids. CDR3 protein: CASSSHGTGLFF. The DNA of the CDR3 is TGTGCCAGCAGTTCCCACGGGACAGGGTTATTCTTC.

This clone was picked up a small number of times. The genes are TRBV9 and TRBJ1-2; possible D gene TRBD1, 6 bases. The CDR3 extends over 12 amino acids. Germline V gene sequence: CDR1 SGDLS, CDR2 YYNGEE. V gave up 4 bases and J gave up 6 bases, with 10 bases separating them. Written as DNA, the CDR3 is TGTGCCAGCAGCCCACAGGGACATGGCTACACCTTC. This translates into CASSPQGHGYTF.

The J gene is TRBJ2-1, the V gene TRBV5-6; D remains ambiguous. CDR1 is SGHDT, CDR2 YYEEEE, per germline. This CDR3 is built from 15 residues. The V end lost 6 bases, the J end lost 0 bases, and 13 bases lay between the germline ends. The CDR3, as DNA: TGTGCCAGCAACCCTATTTATCTCTCCTACAATGAGCAGTTCTTC. Protein: CASNPIYLSYNEQFF.

V gene TRBV5-1 combines with J gene TRBJ1-2, with 7 bases aligning to TRBD1. CDR3 length: 14 amino acids. Germline CDR1 SGHRS, CDR2 YFSETQ. The J segment lost 3 bases and the V segment lost 6 bases, leaving 8 bases of the junction unmatched. CDR3 sequence (DNA): TGCGCCAGCAAGGAGTCAGGGACAGACTATGGCTACACCTTC. Protein product: CASKESGTDYGYTF.

The chain uses TRBV7-2 and TRBJ1-5, with a possible D match to TRBD1 (6 bases). Germline V gene data show CDR1 as SGHTA and CDR2 as FQGNSA. The CDR3 loop spans 16 amino acids. The ends were cut back, 5 bases at V and 7 bases at J, with 21 bases in the middle. CDR3 sequence (DNA): TGTGCCAGCAGCCCGGAGGGACAAGGTCACAAGCAGCCCCAGCATTTT. It yields the protein CASSPEGQGHKQPQHF.

A few counts support this clone. The CDR3: CAWSRDRGQPQHF. The CDR3 bases are TGTGCCTGGAGCAGAGACAGGGGACAGCCCCAGCATTTT. V and J are TRBV30 and TRBJ1-5; 8 nucleotides match TRBD1. The CDR3 consists of 13 residues. The V and J ends lost 3 bases and 7 bases, in that order; junction bases with no gene match: 5. The germline V gene encodes CDR1 GTSNPN and CDR2 SVGIG (reference sequence).

The V and J genes are TRBV13 and TRBJ2-7; the match to TRBD1 covers 9 bases. V dropped 5 bases and J dropped 3; count of bases not matched to a gene: 11. Germline-derived CDR1 and CDR2 are PRHDT and FYEKMQ (reference sequence). This CDR3 has 16 residues. In DNA form, the CDR3 reads TGTGCCAGCAGCCAAAACGGACAGGGGACGATCTACGAGCAGTACTTC. Amino acids: CASSQNGQGTIYEQYF.

The gene calls are TRBV9 and TRBJ1-6, with D uncertain. Germline V gives CDR1 SGDLS, CDR2 YYNGEE. V lost 0 bases and J 7 bases, leaving 11 bases between the germline ends. The CDR3 has 15 amino acids. The CDR3 DNA sequence: TGTGCCAGCAGCGTAGCTGGAGCGAAAAATTCACCCCTCCACTTT. It specifies CASSVAGAKNSPLHF.

The CDR3 nucleotides read TGTGCCAGTAGTATGCGGGCTAGCGGGGGCACCGGGGAGCTGTTTTTT. This codes for CASSMRASGGTGELFF. The J gene is TRBJ2-2, the V gene TRBV19; TRBD2 aligns across 10 bases. In germline, CDR1 is LNHDA, CDR2 SQIVND (reference sequence). The CDR3 is made up of 16 amino acids. The V and J ends lost 3 bases and 4 bases, in that order; junction bases with no gene match: 5.

V usage is TRBV7-2 and J usage is TRBJ1-2; TRBD1 aligns across 9 bases. J was trimmed by 6 bases and V by 4 bases; bases with no gene match: 3. Germline V gene lookup returns CDR1 SGHTA and CDR2 FQGNSA. The CDR3 runs to 13 residues. CDR3 in amino acids: CASSSGQGNGYTF. CDR3 nucleotide sequence: TGTGCCAGCAGCTCGGGACAGGGAAATGGCTACACCTTC.

This clone was picked up one time. The chain couples TRBV28 to TRBJ2-4, with D maybe TRBD2 (6 bases). This CDR3 contains 15 residues. The V gene lost 1 base and the J gene lost 6 bases, with 13 bases spanning the gap. CDR1 and CDR2 (germline): MDHEN, SYDVKM. CDR3 nucleotides: TGTGCCAGCAGTTTATTGGCGGGAAGGGGAAACATTCAGTACTTC. Amino acids: CASSLLAGRGNIQYF.

CDR3 in amino acids: CASSTWGQSNTEAFF. For the CDR3, the DNA is TGTGCCAGCAGCACCTGGGGACAGTCGAACACTGAAGCTTTCTTT. The V call is TRBV7-9, the J call TRBJ1-1; TRBD1 matches 7 bases. Per the germline V gene, CDR1 is SEHNR and CDR2 is FQNEAQ (reference sequence). With 5 bases clipped from V and 1 base from J, the junction kept 7 bases outside the gene matches. This CDR3 comprises 15 residues.

To note about this clone: The sample carries other DNA sequences with the same CDR3. The chain recombines TRBV30 with TRBJ2-3; 9 bases fit TRBD2. CDR3 size: 16 residues. Trimming took 0 bases from V and 5 from J; bases not matched to a gene: 9. Germline V gene data show CDR1 as GTSNPN and CDR2 as SVGIG (reference sequence). The CDR3 loop is CAWSVPGVAGVDTQYF. The CDR3 DNA reads as TGTGCCTGGAGTGTCCCTGGAGTAGCGGGGGTAGATACGCAGTATTTT.

The V gene is TRBV5-6, the J gene TRBJ2-1, with 11 bases aligning to TRBD2. CDR1 and CDR2 (germline): SGHDT, YYEEEE. The CDR3 totals 14 residues. Trimming cost V 1 base and J 8 bases; bases outside gene matches: 2. The CDR3 DNA reads TGTGCCAGCAGCTTGATACTAGCGGGAGATGAGCAGTTCTTC. Its translation is CASSLILAGDEQFF.

The chain carries TRBV30 and TRBJ1-6; 7 nucleotides align to TRBD1. V gave up 3 bases and J gave up 7 bases; unmatched junction bases: 3. The CDR3 runs 13 residues. Germline CDR1 is GTSNPN and CDR2 is SVGIG (reference sequence). The chain's CDR3 is CAWRGTVNSPLHF. The CDR3 nucleotides are TGTGCCTGGAGGGGGACAGTCAATTCACCCCTCCACTTT.

This sequence joins TRBV14 and TRBJ2-7, with 7 bases fitting TRBD2. The CDR3 contains 13 residues. The V gene end was trimmed by 3 bases and the J gene end by 2 bases; junction bases not matched to a gene: 1. In germline, CDR1 is SGHDN, CDR2 FVKESK. The CDR3 coding sequence is TGTGCCAGCAGCCAGGGAGGGGCCTACGAGCAGTACTTC. Its protein product is CASSQGGAYEQYF.

The chain is built from TRBV6-5 and TRBJ1-4; D unresolved. The CDR3 has 14 residues. Germline assignment: CDR1 MNHEY and CDR2 SVGAGI. V lost 3 bases and J 2 bases, leaving 7 bases between the germline ends. This CDR3 is CASSYRRTNEKLFF. CDR3 DNA: TGTGCCAGCAGTTATCGGCGGACTAATGAAAAACTGTTTTTT.

This clone was recorded once. CDR3 DNA sequence: TGTGCCAGCAGCTCGTCGCCCGGACAGGGTACCTACGAGCAGTACTTC. The encoded protein is CASSSSPGQGTYEQYF. The gene calls are TRBV7-8 and TRBJ2-7; 8 bases align to TRBD1. CDR3 length: 16 amino acids. CDR1 is SGHVS and CDR2 is FQNEAQ in the germline V gene. J was trimmed by 2 bases and V by 4 bases; bases with no gene match: 10.

The chain has TRBV18 and TRBJ1-2; D might be TRBD1 (6 bases). The V end lost 2 bases, the J end lost 4 bases, and 23 bases lay between the germline ends. Per germline, CDR1 KGHSH and CDR2 LQKENI. The CDR3 runs 18 residues. CDR3 loop: CASSPWTAGEASGYGYTF. CDR3 sequence (DNA): TGTGCCAGCTCACCATGGACGGCAGGGGAGGCGTCGGGCTATGGCTACACCTTC.

This chain connects TRBV19 to TRBJ1-1; maybe TRBD1 (5 bases). The length of the CDR3 is 12 residues. Trimming cost V 7 bases and J 11 bases, with 17 bases left between them. CDR1 is LNHDA, CDR2 SQIVND, per germline (reference sequence). The CDR3 sequence is CASIQERGGAFF. Written as DNA, the CDR3 is TGTGCCAGTATCCAAGAGAGGGGAGGTGCTTTCTTT.